The 32 T cell receptor beta chains given below trace back to one sample, sequenced in a study of CD8+ T cells in alopecia areata. cDNA prepared by RNA extraction and subsequent reverse transcription served as the template for sequencing. TCRdb's copy holds only in-frame clones and misses some; the assay was immunoSEQ multiplex PCR. The table records about 97,000 clones, 41% of them present only once. The source material was CD4+ T cells sorted from blood. The receptors here all came from a human donor with alopecia areata.

The rearrangement links TRBV5-1 to TRBJ2-1; 12 positions match TRBD2. V lost 1 base and J lost 8; bases outside the gene matches: 7. CDR1 is SGHRS and CDR2 is YFSETQ in the germline V gene. CDR3 length: 16 residues. CDR3 DNA: TGCGCCAGCAGCTTGAGTCTAGCGGGGGGGCTCTATGAGCAGTTCTTC. Amino acids: CASSLSLAGGLYEQFF.

This clone came up a few times. The CDR3 loop is CASSHPTSGRNEQYF. The CDR3 DNA follows: TGTGCCAGCAGTCATCCCACTAGCGGGAGAAACGAGCAGTACTTC. This chain uses TRBV27 with TRBJ2-7; 11 bases match TRBD2. V shed 5 bases and J 5 bases; nucleotides not matched to a gene: 8. The CDR3 covers 15 residues. Germline V gene sequence: CDR1 MNHEY, CDR2 SMNVEV (reference sequence).

V and J are TRBV30 and TRBJ1-5, with TRBD1 matching over 7 bases. Germline loops: CDR1 GTSNPN, CDR2 SVGIG (reference sequence). This CDR3 is 15 amino acids long. With 2 bases clipped from V and 2 bases from J, the junction kept 6 bases outside the gene matches. The CDR3 is CAWSTYQGGNQPQHF. The CDR3 coding sequence is TGTGCCTGGAGTACCTATCAGGGGGGCAATCAGCCCCAGCATTTT.

The V call is TRBV6-8, the J call TRBJ2-1; no clear D gene. The CDR3 sequence is 14 residues long. Germline V lookup: CDR1 MNHGY, CDR2 SAAAGT. The germline V and J ends were trimmed by 6 bases and 3 bases, with 12 bases remaining between them. The CDR3 region is CASRSRLYYNEQFF. The DNA of the CDR3 is TGTGCCAGCAGGTCCAGACTCTACTACAATGAGCAGTTCTTC.

V usage is TRBV2 and J usage is TRBJ2-5, with a tentative D call TRBD2 (6 bases). Germline values: CDR1 SNHLY, CDR2 FYNNEI. Trimming took 9 bases from V and 5 from J, leaving 16 bases between them. This CDR3 is 13 amino acids long. CDR3 protein: CARSSGAGETQYF. DNA of the CDR3: TGTGCCAGGAGTTCGGGAGCCGGCGAGACCCAGTACTTC. The variable domain in full, with the rest retrieved from reference TRBV2 and TRBJ2-5, is EPEVTQTPSHQVTQMGQEVILRCVPISNHLYFYWYRQILGQKVEFLVSFYNNEISEKSEIFDDQFSVERPDGSNFTLKIRSTKLEDSAMYFCARSSGAGETQYFGPGTRLLVL.

The V and J genes are TRBV29-1 and TRBJ1-1; D is possibly TRBD1 (6 bases). CDR3 size: 16 residues. Trimming left V 7 bases short and J 0 bases short, with 21 bases between. CDR1 and CDR2 from the germline V gene are SQVTM and ANQGSEA. This CDR3 reads CSAGGRVARMNTEAFF. The CDR3 coding sequence is TGCAGCGCTGGGGGCAGGGTTGCTAGAATGAACACTGAAGCTTTCTTT.

V usage is TRBV5-4 and J usage is TRBJ2-2, with 10 bases that match TRBD2. Germline CDR1 SGHNT, CDR2 YYREEE (reference sequence). J lost 5 bases, V lost 2 bases, and 3 bases had no gene match. The CDR3 loop spans 15 amino acids. CDR3 DNA: TGTGCCAGCAGCTTAGTAGCGGGAGGTACCGGGGAGCTGTTTTTT. It encodes CASSLVAGGTGELFF.

J is TRBJ1-2 and V is TRBV9, with TRBD1 as a possible D gene (6 bases). Germline V CDR1 and CDR2: SGDLS, YYNGEE. With 3 bases removed from V and 3 bases from J, the gap between germline ends came to 9 bases. This CDR3 is built from 13 residues. CDR3 sequence reads: CASSGEGDYGYTF. CDR3 sequence (DNA): TGTGCCAGCAGCGGAGAGGGGGACTATGGCTACACCTTC.

This clone was seen a few times. V gene TRBV29-1 combines with J gene TRBJ2-3, with a tentative D call TRBD1 (5 bases). This CDR3 contains 15 residues. From germline, CDR1 is SQVTM and CDR2 ANQGSEA. V lost 0 bases to trimming and J lost 2 bases, with 12 bases between them. CDR3 region: CSVEEAGSPTDTQYF. In DNA form, the CDR3 reads TGCAGCGTTGAAGAGGCAGGGTCCCCCACAGATACGCAGTATTTT.

The chain has TRBV29-1 and TRBJ2-2, with D unresolved. This CDR3 has 11 amino acids. V was pared by 4 bases and J by 6 bases, with 6 bases between. Germline assignment: CDR1 SQVTM and CDR2 ANQGSEA. Written as DNA, the CDR3 is TGCAGCGTTGTGGATTCCGGGGAGCTGTTTTTT. It is translated as CSVVDSGELFF.

The chain recombines TRBV7-2 with TRBJ1-1, with D possibly TRBD1 on 5 matching bases. The CDR3 runs 15 residues. Deletions cut 0 bases from V and 0 bases from J, with 8 bases between. Germline CDR1 SGHTA, CDR2 FQGNSA. The CDR3 region has the DNA TGTGCCAGCAGCTTAGCAGGACAAATGAACACTGAAGCTTTCTTT. Its protein is CASSLAGQMNTEAFF.

This clone was observed at least ten times. This chain links TRBV7-4 with TRBJ1-5; weak D call: TRBD1 (5 bases). The V and J ends lost 3 bases and 0 bases respectively, with 18 bases between them. Per germline, CDR1 SGHVT and CDR2 SQSDAQ. This CDR3 is 18 amino acids long. CDR3 amino acids: CASSLGPGWQISNQPQHF. CDR3 sequence (DNA): TGTGCCAGCAGCTTGGGGCCCGGATGGCAGATTAGCAATCAGCCCCAGCATTTT.

The chain carries TRBV6-5 and TRBJ2-7; 9 bases map to TRBD1. CDR1 is MNHEY, CDR2 SVGAGI, per germline. J was trimmed by 4 bases and V by 6 bases; bases with no gene match: 4. CDR3 size: 13 residues. CDR3 residues: CASRLQGAYEQYF. The CDR3 DNA reads as TGTGCCAGCAGGTTACAGGGGGCGTACGAGCAGTACTTC.

This sequence joins TRBV5-1 and TRBJ2-3; D call uncertain. Germline loops: CDR1 SGHRS, CDR2 YFSETQ. The CDR3 length is 14 residues. The germline V and J ends were trimmed by 3 bases and 0 bases, with 8 bases remaining between them. The DNA of the CDR3 is TGCGCCAGCAGCTCCGAGCGTAGCACAGATACGCAGTATTTT. This codes for CASSSERSTDTQYF. Complete variable domain (other parts from reference TRBV5-1 and TRBJ2-3): KAGVTQTPRYLIKTRGQQVTLSCSPISGHRSVSWYQQTPGQGLQFLFEYFSETQRNKGNFPGRFSGRQFSNSRSEMNVSTLELGDSALYLCASSSERSTDTQYFGPGTRLTVL.

This chain uses TRBV7-9 with TRBJ2-2; possible D gene TRBD1, 6 bases. Germline lookup yields CDR1 SEHNR and CDR2 FQNEAQ (reference sequence). The CDR3 loop spans 16 amino acids. Trimming took 3 bases from V and 4 from J, leaving 15 bases between them. CDR3: CASSFSLQGPTGELFF. The CDR3, as DNA: TGTGCCAGCAGCTTCAGCCTTCAGGGGCCCACCGGGGAGCTGTTTTTT.

The CDR3 is CASSLEASGLGEQFF. CDR3 DNA: TGTGCCAGCAGCTTAGAAGCTAGCGGGCTGGGTGAGCAGTTCTTC. The chain recombines TRBV7-2 with TRBJ2-1; TRBD2 matches at 8 bases. CDR3 length: 15 residues. The V segment lost 1 base and the J segment 9 bases; nucleotides outside the gene matches: 8. Germline-derived CDR1 and CDR2 are SGHTA and FQGNSA.

The J gene is TRBJ1-2, the V gene TRBV6-5; D gene ambiguous. From germline, CDR1 is MNHEY and CDR2 SVGAGI. Trimming removed 4 bases from V and 6 bases from J, with 9 bases in between. The CDR3 extends over 12 amino acids. The CDR3 nucleotides read TGTGCCAGCAGTTCGGGTACACATGGCTACACCTTC. Translating it yields CASSSGTHGYTF.

This chain links TRBV29-1 with TRBJ1-2, with D uncertain. Germline lookup yields CDR1 SQVTM and CDR2 ANQGSEA. V dropped 1 base and J dropped 4 bases, with 4 bases sitting between them. The CDR3 is 11 amino acids. The CDR3 reads CSVEVGYGYTF. DNA for the CDR3: TGCAGCGTTGAAGTAGGCTATGGCTACACCTTC. Full variable domain (outside the CDR3, taken from reference TRBV29-1 and TRBJ1-2): SAVISQKPSRDICQRGTSLTIQCQVDSQVTMMFWYRQQPGQSLTLIATANQGSEATYESGFVIDKFPISRPNLTFSTLTVSNMSPEDSSIYLCSVEVGYGYTFGSGTRLTVV.

The chain is built from TRBV29-1 and TRBJ2-1, with a weak D call TRBD1 (5 bases). The V gene's germline CDR1 is SQVTM and CDR2 ANQGSEA. Trimming took 5 bases from V and 5 from J, leaving 10 bases between them. This CDR3 region has 12 residues. The CDR3 here is CSVRGINNEQFF. The CDR3 coding sequence is TGCAGCGTTAGGGGTATCAACAATGAGCAGTTCTTC.

The chain couples TRBV6-1 to TRBJ2-3, with D uncertain. V lost 2 bases and J lost 6, with 12 bases in between. The germline gives CDR1 MNHNS, CDR2 SASEGT. The CDR3 length is 14 residues. Written as DNA, the CDR3 is TGTGCCAGCAGTGAACCAAAACCCCCCGATACGCAGTATTTT. Translation: CASSEPKPPDTQYF.

This clone was observed a handful of times. The chain is built from TRBV10-3 and TRBJ2-7; TRBD1 matches 7 bases. V shed 10 bases, J shed 1 base, and the junction held 16 bases outside the gene matches. From germline, CDR1 is ENHRY and CDR2 SYGVKD. The CDR3 covers 16 residues. CDR3 DNA sequence: TGTGCCAGTCCGGGGCTTGACAGGGATAGTTCCTACGAGCAGTACTTC. Its protein is CASPGLDRDSSYEQYF.

The chain carries TRBV23-1 and TRBJ2-5, with TRBD2 matching over 15 bases. TRBV23-1 falls under the ORF class, with uncertain function. The trim removed 3 bases at V and 4 bases at J, leaving 21 bases unmatched. The CDR3 is 22 residues long. Here the CDR3 DNA reads TGCGCCAGCAGTCACCTCTCATGGGGACTAGCGGGGGGAGAGTATGAGGTAGAGACCCAGTACTTC. This codes for CASSHLSWGLAGGEYEVETQYF.

The chain combines TRBV7-2 with TRBJ2-1, with 11 bases aligning to TRBD2. This CDR3 is 14 amino acids long. The germline gives CDR1 SGHTA, CDR2 FQGNSA. Trimming took 6 bases from V and 9 from J; bases not matched to a gene: 7. CDR3 bases: TGTGCCAGCAGGGCTAGCGGGGGGCGCGGTGAGCAGTTCTTC. As protein: CASRASGGRGEQFF.

The V and J genes are TRBV15 and TRBJ2-2; D gene ambiguous. Germline CDR1 is LNHNV and CDR2 is YYDKDF (reference sequence). The V gene lost 3 bases and the J gene lost 5 bases, with 10 bases spanning the gap. This CDR3 region has 14 residues. The CDR3 reads CATSSGPQTGELFF. The CDR3 DNA reads TGTGCCACCAGCAGCGGACCACAGACCGGGGAGCTGTTTTTT.

The chain employs TRBV27 and TRBJ2-7; no definite D call. CDR3 length: 13 amino acids. The germline V and J ends were trimmed by 9 bases and 4 bases, with 16 bases remaining between them. CDR1 and CDR2 from the germline V gene are MNHEY and SMNVEV (reference sequence). CDR3 sequence reads: CARPETEVYEQYF. DNA of the CDR3: TGTGCCAGACCGGAGACTGAGGTGTACGAGCAGTACTTC.

This clone came up a few times. The V call is TRBV28, the J call TRBJ2-3; unclear D gene. The CDR3 has 12 residues. V was trimmed by 5 bases and J by 2 bases, leaving 5 bases between them. Per the germline V gene, CDR1 is MDHEN and CDR2 is SYDVKM. The CDR3 loop reads CASSPYTDTQYF. In DNA form, the CDR3 reads TGTGCCAGCAGTCCATACACAGATACGCAGTATTTT.

J is TRBJ2-3 and V is TRBV30; 14 bases match TRBD2. V lost 3 bases, J lost 5 bases, and 4 bases stayed unmatched. Per germline, CDR1 GTSNPN and CDR2 SVGIG (reference sequence). This CDR3 contains 15 residues. The CDR3: CAWSRLAGGRDTQYF. CDR3 bases: TGTGCCTGGAGCAGACTAGCGGGGGGGCGAGATACGCAGTATTTT.

V usage is TRBV19 and J usage is TRBJ2-7; no clear D. V lost 0 bases and J 0 bases, leaving 9 bases between the germline ends. Per germline, CDR1 LNHDA and CDR2 SQIVND (reference sequence). The CDR3 consists of 15 residues. The CDR3 DNA reads as TGTGCCAGTAGTATAGATAGAGGCCTCTCCTACGAGCAGTACTTC. Its protein product is CASSIDRGLSYEQYF.

The chain uses TRBV5-6 and TRBJ1-2; 7 bases map to TRBD1. With 7 bases clipped from V and 1 base from J, the junction kept 4 bases outside the gene matches. CDR3 length equals 13 residues. Germline-derived CDR1 and CDR2 are SGHDT and YYEEEE. The DNA for the CDR3 is TGTGCCAGCGGGCGGGACAGTAACTATGGCTACACCTTC. Protein product: CASGRDSNYGYTF.

At least ten counts were recorded for this clone. The V call is TRBV7-8, the J call TRBJ2-5; 7 bases are a match to TRBD1. Unmatched junction bases numbered 6, after V lost 3 bases and J lost 2 bases. The germline V gene has CDR1 SGHVS and CDR2 FQNEAQ. The CDR3 contains 15 residues. CDR3 coding DNA: TGTGCCAGCAGCTTGGGCCCGGGACAGCAAGAGACCCAGTACTTC. It codes for CASSLGPGQQETQYF.

V is TRBV9 and J is TRBJ2-5; D gene ambiguous. CDR3 length equals 12 residues. Germline V gene data show CDR1 as SGDLS and CDR2 as YYNGEE. The germline V and J ends were trimmed by 3 bases and 5 bases, with 8 bases remaining between them. In DNA, the CDR3 is TGTGCCAGCAGCGCCAGCTTGGAGACCCAGTACTTC. It specifies CASSASLETQYF.

V and J are TRBV7-9 and TRBJ2-6; the D is unclear. Germline V gives CDR1 SEHNR, CDR2 FQNEAQ (reference sequence). V was shortened by 1 base and J by 0 bases, with 4 bases between the two germline ends. The CDR3 spans 15 residues. CDR3 protein: CASSLEVSGANVLTF. The CDR3 nucleotides are TGTGCCAGCAGCTTAGAGGTCTCTGGGGCCAACGTCCTGACTTTC.